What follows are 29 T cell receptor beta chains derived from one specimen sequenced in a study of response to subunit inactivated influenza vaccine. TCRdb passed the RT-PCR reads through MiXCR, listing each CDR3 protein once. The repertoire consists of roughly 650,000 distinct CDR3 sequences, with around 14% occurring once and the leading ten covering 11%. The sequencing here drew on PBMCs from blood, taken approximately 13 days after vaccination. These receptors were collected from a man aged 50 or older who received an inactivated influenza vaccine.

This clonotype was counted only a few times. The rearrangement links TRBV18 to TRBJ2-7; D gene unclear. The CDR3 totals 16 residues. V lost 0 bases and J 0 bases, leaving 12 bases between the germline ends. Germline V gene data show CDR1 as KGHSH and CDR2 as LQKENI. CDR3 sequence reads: CASSPPALWGSYEQYF. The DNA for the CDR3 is TGTGCCAGCTCACCACCGGCTCTATGGGGCTCCTACGAGCAGTACTTC. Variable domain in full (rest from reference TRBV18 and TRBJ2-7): NAGVMQNPRHLVRRRGQEARLRCSPMKGHSHVYWYRQLPEEGLKFMVYLQKENIIDESGMPKERFSAEFPKEGPSILRIQQVVRGDSAAYFCASSPPALWGSYEQYFGPGTRLTVT.

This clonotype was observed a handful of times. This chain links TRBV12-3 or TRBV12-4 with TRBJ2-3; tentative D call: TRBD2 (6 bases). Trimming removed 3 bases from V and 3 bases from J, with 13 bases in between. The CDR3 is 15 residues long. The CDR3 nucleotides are TGTGCCAGCAGTTTGTGGGGGACTCGGACAGATACGCAGTATTTT. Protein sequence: CASSLWGTRTDTQYF.

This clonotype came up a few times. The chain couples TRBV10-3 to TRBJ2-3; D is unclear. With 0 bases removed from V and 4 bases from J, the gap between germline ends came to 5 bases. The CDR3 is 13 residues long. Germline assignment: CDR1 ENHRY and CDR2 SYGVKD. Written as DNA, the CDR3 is TGTGCCATCAGTGAGTCGGTGGCAGATACGCAGTATTTT. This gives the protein CAISESVADTQYF.

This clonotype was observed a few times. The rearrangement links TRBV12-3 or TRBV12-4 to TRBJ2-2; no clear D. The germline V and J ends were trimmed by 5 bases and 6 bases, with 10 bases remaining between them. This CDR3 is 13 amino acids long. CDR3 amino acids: CASSPLGPGELFF. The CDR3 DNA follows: TGTGCCAGCAGTCCCCTAGGGCCCGGGGAGCTGTTTTTT.

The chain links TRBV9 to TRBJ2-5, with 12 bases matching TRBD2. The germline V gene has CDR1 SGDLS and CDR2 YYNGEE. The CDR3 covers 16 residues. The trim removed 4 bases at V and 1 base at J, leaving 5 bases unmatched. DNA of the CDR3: TGTGCCAGCAGCCCTGGACTAGCGGGACCCCAAGAGACCCAGTACTTC. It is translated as CASSPGLAGPQETQYF. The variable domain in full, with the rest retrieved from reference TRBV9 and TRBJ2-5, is DSGVTQTPKHLITATGQRVTLRCSPRSGDLSVYWYQQSLDQGLQFLIQYYNGEERAKGNILERFSAQQFPDLHSELNLSSLELGDSALYFCASSPGLAGPQETQYFGPGTRLLVL.

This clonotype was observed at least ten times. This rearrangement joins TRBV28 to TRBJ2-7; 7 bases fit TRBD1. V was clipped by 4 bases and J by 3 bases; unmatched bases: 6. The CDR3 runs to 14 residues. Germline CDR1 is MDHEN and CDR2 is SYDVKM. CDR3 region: CASSSPGTVYEQYF. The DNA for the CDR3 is TGTGCCAGCAGTTCACCCGGGACAGTCTACGAGCAGTACTTC.

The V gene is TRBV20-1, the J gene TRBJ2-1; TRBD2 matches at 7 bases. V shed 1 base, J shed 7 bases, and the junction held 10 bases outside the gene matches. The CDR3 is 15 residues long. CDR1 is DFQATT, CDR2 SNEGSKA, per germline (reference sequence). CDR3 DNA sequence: TGCAGTGCTAGAGCCGGGGGGTCGCTCGGTAATGAGCAGTTCTTC. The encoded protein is CSARAGGSLGNEQFF.

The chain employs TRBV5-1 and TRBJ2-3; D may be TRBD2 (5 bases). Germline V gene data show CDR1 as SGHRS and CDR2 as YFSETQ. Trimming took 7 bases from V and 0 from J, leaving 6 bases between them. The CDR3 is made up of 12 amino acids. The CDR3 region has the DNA TGCGCCAGCGGACTTAGCACAGATACGCAGTATTTT. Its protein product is CASGLSTDTQYF.

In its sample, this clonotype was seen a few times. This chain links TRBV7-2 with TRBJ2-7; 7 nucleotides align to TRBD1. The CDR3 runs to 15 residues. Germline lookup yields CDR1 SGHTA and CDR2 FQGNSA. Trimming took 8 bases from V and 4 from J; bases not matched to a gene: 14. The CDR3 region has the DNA TGTGCCAGCCGCCAAAGTCGGGACAGCGGTTACGAGCAGTACTTC. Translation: CASRQSRDSGYEQYF.

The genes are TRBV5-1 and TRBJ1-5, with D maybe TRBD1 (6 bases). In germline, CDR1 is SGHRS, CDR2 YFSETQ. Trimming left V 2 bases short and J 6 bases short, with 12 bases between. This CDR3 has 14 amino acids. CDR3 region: CASSFGGQSQPQHF. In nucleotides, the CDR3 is TGCGCCAGCAGCTTCGGAGGACAGAGTCAGCCCCAGCATTTT.

Here the CDR3 reads CASQLPGHQETQYF. In DNA, the CDR3 is TGTGCCAGCCAACTCCCAGGCCACCAAGAGACCCAGTACTTC. The chain uses TRBV6-2 or TRBV6-3 and TRBJ2-5; D unresolved. Germline V lookup: CDR1 MNHEY, CDR2 SVGEGT. CDR3 length equals 14 residues. The V gene lost 8 bases and the J gene lost 0 bases, with 13 bases spanning the gap.

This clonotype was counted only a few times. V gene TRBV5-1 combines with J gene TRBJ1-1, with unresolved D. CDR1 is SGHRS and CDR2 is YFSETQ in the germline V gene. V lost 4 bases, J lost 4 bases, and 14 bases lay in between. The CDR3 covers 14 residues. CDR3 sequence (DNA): TGCGCCAGCAGCCCCATTTTAGGCAGCACTGAAGCTTTCTTT. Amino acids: CASSPILGSTEAFF.

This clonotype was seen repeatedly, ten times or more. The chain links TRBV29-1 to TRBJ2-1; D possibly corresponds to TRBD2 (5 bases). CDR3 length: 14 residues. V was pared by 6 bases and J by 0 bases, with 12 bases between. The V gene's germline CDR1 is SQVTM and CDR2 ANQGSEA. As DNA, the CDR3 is TGCAGCGTCCCCCGACGGGGCTCCTACAATGAGCAGTTCTTC. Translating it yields CSVPRRGSYNEQFF.

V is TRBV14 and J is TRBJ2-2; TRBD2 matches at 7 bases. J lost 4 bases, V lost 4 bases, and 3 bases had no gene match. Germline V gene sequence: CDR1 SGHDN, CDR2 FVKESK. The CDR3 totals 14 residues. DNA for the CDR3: TGTGCCAGCAGCCGCGGGGGTGGCACCGGGGAGCTGTTTTTT. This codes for CASSRGGGTGELFF.

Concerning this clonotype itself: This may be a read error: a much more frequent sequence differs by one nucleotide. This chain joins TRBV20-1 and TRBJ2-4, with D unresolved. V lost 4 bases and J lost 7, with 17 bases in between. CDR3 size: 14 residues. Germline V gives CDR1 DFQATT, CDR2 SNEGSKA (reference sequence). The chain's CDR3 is CSATPDVRWNIQYF. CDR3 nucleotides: TGCAGTGCTACCCCGGACGTACGATGGAACATTCAGTACTTC.

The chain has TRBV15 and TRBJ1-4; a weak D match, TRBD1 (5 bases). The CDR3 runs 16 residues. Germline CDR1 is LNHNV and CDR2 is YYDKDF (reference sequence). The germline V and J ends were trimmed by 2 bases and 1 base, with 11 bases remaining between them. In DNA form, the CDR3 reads TGTGCCACCAGCAGAACCATCAGGGAAACTAATGAAAAACTGTTTTTT. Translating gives CATSRTIRETNEKLFF.

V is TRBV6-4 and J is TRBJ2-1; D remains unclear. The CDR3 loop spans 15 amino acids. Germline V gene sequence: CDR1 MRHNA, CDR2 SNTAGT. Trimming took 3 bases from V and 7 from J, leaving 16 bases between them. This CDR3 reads CASSEVVRGPNEQFF. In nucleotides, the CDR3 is TGTGCCAGCAGTGAAGTAGTAAGAGGCCCAAATGAGCAGTTCTTC.

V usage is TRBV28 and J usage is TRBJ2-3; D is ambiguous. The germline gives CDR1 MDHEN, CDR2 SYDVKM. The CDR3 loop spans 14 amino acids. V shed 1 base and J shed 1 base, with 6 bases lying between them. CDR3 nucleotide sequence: TGTGCCAGCAGTTTATTGGCCCGCACAGATACGCAGTATTTT. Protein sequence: CASSLLARTDTQYF.

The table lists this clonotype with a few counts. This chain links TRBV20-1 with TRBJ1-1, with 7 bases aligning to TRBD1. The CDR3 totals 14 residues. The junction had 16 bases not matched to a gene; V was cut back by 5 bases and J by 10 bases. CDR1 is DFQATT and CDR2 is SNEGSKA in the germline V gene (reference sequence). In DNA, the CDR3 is TGCAGTGCTGGTAAACTTGACAGGGCTAATGCAGCTTTCTTT. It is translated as CSAGKLDRANAAFF.

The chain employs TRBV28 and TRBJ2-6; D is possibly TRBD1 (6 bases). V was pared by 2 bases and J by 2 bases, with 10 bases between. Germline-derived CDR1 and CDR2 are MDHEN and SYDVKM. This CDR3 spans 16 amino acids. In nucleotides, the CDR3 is TGTGCCAGCAGTTTAGAAGGGGGACCTGGGGCCAACGTCCTGACTTTC. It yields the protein CASSLEGGPGANVLTF.

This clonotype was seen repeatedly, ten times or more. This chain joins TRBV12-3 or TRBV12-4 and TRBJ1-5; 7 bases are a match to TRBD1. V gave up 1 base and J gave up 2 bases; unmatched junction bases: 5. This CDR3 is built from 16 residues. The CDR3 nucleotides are TGTGCCAGCAGTTTAGAAGGACAGGTTGGCAATCAGCCCCAGCATTTT. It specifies CASSLEGQVGNQPQHF.

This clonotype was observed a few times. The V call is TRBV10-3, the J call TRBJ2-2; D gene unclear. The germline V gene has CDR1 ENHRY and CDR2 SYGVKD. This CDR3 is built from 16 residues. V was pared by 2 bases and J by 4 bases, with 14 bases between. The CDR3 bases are TGTGCCATCAGTGAGAAAGTACACTCTGCCACCGGGGAGCTGTTTTTT. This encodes CAISEKVHSATGELFF.

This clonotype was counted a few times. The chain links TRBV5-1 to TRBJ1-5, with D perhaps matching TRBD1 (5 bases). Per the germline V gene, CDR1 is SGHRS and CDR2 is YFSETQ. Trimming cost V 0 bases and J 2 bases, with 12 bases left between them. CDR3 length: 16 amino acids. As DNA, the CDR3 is TGCGCCAGCAGCTTGGGGGGCAGGGATGGCAATCAGCCCCAGCATTTT. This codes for CASSLGGRDGNQPQHF.

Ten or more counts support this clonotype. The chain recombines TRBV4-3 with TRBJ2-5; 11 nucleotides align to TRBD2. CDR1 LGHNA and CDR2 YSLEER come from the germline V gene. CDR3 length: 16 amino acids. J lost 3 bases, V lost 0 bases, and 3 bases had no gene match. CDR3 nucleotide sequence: TGCGCCAGCAGCCAAGAGGTTAGCGGGGGGGAAGAGACCCAGTACTTC. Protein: CASSQEVSGGEETQYF.

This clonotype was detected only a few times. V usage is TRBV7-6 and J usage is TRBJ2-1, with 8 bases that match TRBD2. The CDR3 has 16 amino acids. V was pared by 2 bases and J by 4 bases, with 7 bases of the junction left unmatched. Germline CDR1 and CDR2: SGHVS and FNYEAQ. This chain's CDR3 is CASSLLAGGDYNEQFF. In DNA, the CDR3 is TGTGCCAGCAGCTTATTGGCGGGAGGTGATTACAATGAGCAGTTCTTC.

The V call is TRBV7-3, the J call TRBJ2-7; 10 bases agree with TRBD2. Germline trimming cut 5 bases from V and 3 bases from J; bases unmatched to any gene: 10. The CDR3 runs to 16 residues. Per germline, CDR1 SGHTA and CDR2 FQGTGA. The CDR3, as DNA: TGTGCCAGCAGCGGGCGGGGACTAGCGATTTACTACGAGCAGTACTTC. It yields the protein CASSGRGLAIYYEQYF.

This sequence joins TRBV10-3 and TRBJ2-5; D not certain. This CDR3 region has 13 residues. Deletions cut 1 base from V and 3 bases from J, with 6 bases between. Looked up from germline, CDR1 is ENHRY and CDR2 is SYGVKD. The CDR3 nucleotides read TGTGCCATCAGTGAGTGGCCCGAAGAGACCCAGTACTTC. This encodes CAISEWPEETQYF.

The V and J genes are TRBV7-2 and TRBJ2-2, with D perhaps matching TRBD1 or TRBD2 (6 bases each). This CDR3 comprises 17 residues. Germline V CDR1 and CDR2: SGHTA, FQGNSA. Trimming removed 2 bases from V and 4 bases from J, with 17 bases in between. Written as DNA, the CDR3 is TGTGCCAGCAGCTTAAGTTGGGGGGCCAGAATCACCGGGGAGCTGTTTTTT. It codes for CASSLSWGARITGELFF.

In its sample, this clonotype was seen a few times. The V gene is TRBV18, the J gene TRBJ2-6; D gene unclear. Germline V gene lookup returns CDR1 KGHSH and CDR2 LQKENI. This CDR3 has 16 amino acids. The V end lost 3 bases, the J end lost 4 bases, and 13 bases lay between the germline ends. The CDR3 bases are TGTGCCAGCTCACCCCGTTGGGCCAGGGGGGCCAACGTCCTGACTTTC. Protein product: CASSPRWARGANVLTF.